A selection of T cell receptor beta chains follows, all from one sample in a study of beta chain features in type 1 diabetes. Repertoires were generated with immunoSEQ multiplex PCR, while TCRdb's copy carries only in-frame clones and drops some. Seen here are some 290,000 clones, roughly 13% observed once, and the top ten hold about 0.017%. Sequences were obtained from naive CD4+ T cells from blood. The receptor set was obtained from a young man with type 1 diabetes. Each CDR3 is given with its conserved first and last residue. A D gene is named only where the DNA matches it firmly. Size is omitted from some rows. Given values are once, few, many or a class for expanded clones.

D,V,J,size,CDR3,DNA
TRBD1,TRBV5-5,TRBJ1-5,few,CASSLEYLDRGNQPQHF,TGTGCCAGCAGCTTGGAATACCTCGACAGGGGGAATCAGCCCCAGCATTTT
-,TRBV23-1,TRBJ1-2,few,CASHPPGGLDGYTF,TGCGCCAGCCACCCCCCCGGGGGGCTCGATGGCTACACCTTC
TRBD2,TRBV11-2,TRBJ2-3,few,CASSYQLAGVLTDTQYF,TGTGCCAGCAGCTACCAACTAGCGGGGGTTCTCACAGATACGCAGTATTTT
TRBD2,TRBV30,TRBJ2-5,few,CAWSLSGTSGRAWETQYF,TGTGCCTGGAGCTTATCCGGGACTAGCGGGAGGGCATGGGAGACCCAGTACTTC
-,TRBV5-1,TRBJ2-5,few,CASSAGQRQETQYF,TGCGCCAGCAGCGCCGGACAGAGACAAGAGACCCAGTACTTC
TRBD1,TRBV5-1,TRBJ2-7,-,CASSLDRDRGAYEQYF,TGCGCCAGCAGCCTGGACCGGGACAGGGGGGCCTACGAGCAGTACTTC
TRBD2,TRBV7-9,TRBJ2-5,-,CASSTGTSGRKTQYF,TGTGCCAGCAGCACCGGGACTAGCGGGAGGAAGACCCAGTACTTC
TRBD2,TRBV4-2,TRBJ2-5,few,CASSPLSGGRETQYF,TGTGCCAGCAGCCCCCTCTCTGGCGGGAGGGAGACCCAGTACTTC
-,TRBV4-1,TRBJ1-2,-,CASSQAFRQASNYGYTF,TGCGCCAGCAGCCAAGCGTTCCGGCAGGCCTCAAACTATGGCTACACCTTC
-,TRBV29-1,TRBJ2-7,-,CSVARSREQYF,TGCAGCGTTGCACGGTCCCGCGAGCAGTACTTC
-,TRBV7-2,TRBJ1-1,-,CASSLGQQNTEAFF,TGTGCCAGCAGTTTAGGACAGCAGAACACTGAAGCTTTCTTT
TRBD1,TRBV5-1,TRBJ2-7,-,CASSLQGQGYEQYF,TGCGCCAGCAGCCTCCAAGGACAGGGCTACGAGCAGTACTTC
TRBD1,TRBV4-2,TRBJ2-2,few,CASSQDPGQISTGELFF,TGTGCCAGCAGCCAGGATCCGGGACAGATTTCCACCGGGGAGCTGTTTTTT
-,TRBV7-2,TRBJ2-5,-,CASSPGQRETQYF,TGTGCCAGCAGCCCAGGACAGCGAGAGACCCAGTACTTC
TRBD2,TRBV5-4,TRBJ2-3,few,CASSLVLAGGSDTQYF,TGTGCCAGCAGCTTGGTGTTAGCGGGAGGTTCAGATACGCAGTATTTT
TRBD1,TRBV7-3,TRBJ2-2,few,CASSPTGGSGELFF,TGTGCCAGCAGCCCTACAGGGGGCAGTGGGGAGCTGTTTTTT
-,TRBV29-1,TRBJ2-1,few,CSVEGRFNNEQFF,TGCAGCGTTGAGGGGAGGTTTAACAATGAGCAGTTCTTC
-,TRBV28,TRBJ1-2,-,CASSSGGAGTF,TGTGCCAGCAGCTCCGGGGGGGCAGGCACCTTC
-,TRBV28,TRBJ1-1,-,CASSLGSEAFF,TGTGCCAGCAGTTTGGGCAGTGAAGCTTTCTTT
-,TRBV19,TRBJ2-7,-,CASSAERLSYEQYF,TGTGCCAGTAGTGCGGAGCGCCTCTCCTACGAGCAGTACTTC
TRBD2,TRBV7-2,TRBJ2-1,-,CASQAGGPGNEQFF,TGTGCCAGCCAAGCGGGAGGGCCAGGCAATGAGCAGTTCTTC
-,TRBV7-9,TRBJ2-1,few,CASSLVRNEQFF,TGTGCCAGCAGCTTAGTTCGGAATGAGCAGTTCTTC
TRBD2,TRBV29-1,TRBJ2-1,many,CSVLLAGRSYNEQFF,TGCAGCGTCCTATTAGCGGGACGCTCCTACAATGAGCAGTTCTTC
TRBD2,TRBV7-2,TRBJ2-1,few,CASSPYGASGRAEFF,TGTGCCAGCAGCCCTTACGGTGCTAGCGGGAGGGCAGAGTTCTTC
TRBD1,TRBV7-8,TRBJ2-1,few,CASSPRTGHSNEQFF,TGTGCCAGCAGCCCCCGGACAGGGCATAGCAATGAGCAGTTCTTC
TRBD2,TRBV9,TRBJ2-5,-,CASSVGGGASGGQETQYF,TGTGCCAGCAGCGTAGGCGGTGGGGCTAGCGGGGGACAAGAGACCCAGTACTTC
-,TRBV7-2,TRBJ2-3,-,CASSLALTDTQYF,TGTGCCAGCAGCTTAGCGCTAACAGATACGCAGTATTTT
-,TRBV18,TRBJ1-2,-,CASSPFAGPNYGYTF,TGTGCCAGCTCACCATTCGCAGGGCCTAACTATGGCTACACCTTC
TRBD2,TRBV7-6,TRBJ2-1,few,CASSSLGLASNEQFF,TGTGCCAGCAGCTCCTTGGGACTAGCGAGCAATGAGCAGTTCTTC
TRBD2,TRBV5-1,TRBJ2-1,-,CASSLGAGGGNEQFF,TGCGCCAGCAGCTTGGGAGCGGGAGGCGGCAATGAGCAGTTCTTC
-,TRBV5-6,TRBJ1-1,-,CASSLVDRNTEAFF,TGTGCCAGCAGCTTGGTCGACAGGAACACTGAAGCTTTCTTT
-,TRBV6-5,TRBJ2-6,-,CASSYSDSSGANVLTF,TGTGCCAGCAGTTACTCCGACAGCTCTGGGGCCAACGTCCTGACTTTC
-,TRBV27,TRBJ2-5,few,CASSLLSNRETQYF,TGTGCCAGCAGTTTACTCTCTAACAGAGAGACCCAGTACTTC
-,TRBV14,TRBJ2-1,-,CASSQEGDFSYNEQFF,TGTGCCAGCAGCCAAGAGGGGGACTTCTCCTACAATGAGCAGTTCTTC
-,TRBV7-3,TRBJ2-2,-,CASSETNTGELFF,TGTGCCAGCAGCGAGACGAACACCGGGGAGCTGTTTTTT
TRBD2,TRBV7-9,TRBJ2-3,-,CASSLQLAGYTDTQYF,TGTGCCAGCAGCTTACAACTAGCGGGGTACACAGATACGCAGTATTTT
TRBD1,TRBV29-1,TRBJ2-7,-,CSVAPGQGRTLYEQYF,TGCAGCGTTGCCCCGGGACAGGGGCGTACCCTATACGAGCAGTACTTC
-,TRBV14,TRBJ2-3,-,CASSLNPGVSTDTQYF,TGTGCCAGCAGCCTAAATCCGGGAGTAAGCACAGATACGCAGTATTTT
-,TRBV25-1,TRBJ1-5,-,CASTPGGDSNQPQHF,TGTGCCAGCACCCCCGGGGGGGATAGCAATCAGCCCCAGCATTTT
-,TRBV5-1,TRBJ1-2,few,CASSSGQPLGYTF,TGCGCCAGCAGCTCTGGACAGCCGCTTGGGTACACCTTC
TRBD1,TRBV2,TRBJ2-7,few,CASATGVDEQYF,TGTGCCAGCGCGACAGGGGTGGACGAGCAGTACTTC
TRBD2,TRBV7-9,TRBJ2-3,-,CASLATSRADTQYF,TGTGCCAGCTTAGCGACTAGCCGGGCAGATACGCAGTATTTT
TRBD2,TRBV4-2,TRBJ2-1,-,CASSQGTGTSGYNEQFF,TGTGCCAGCAGCCAGGGTACCGGGACTAGCGGCTACAATGAGCAGTTCTTC
-,TRBV6-6,TRBJ2-5,-,CASSYARVQETQYF,TGTGCCAGCAGTTACGCACGCGTTCAAGAGACCCAGTACTTC
-,TRBV7-9,TRBJ2-1,-,CASSLQGYYNEQFF,TGTGCCAGCAGCTTACAGGGGTACTACAATGAGCAGTTCTTC
-,TRBV18,TRBJ2-6,few,CASSPSLSGANVLTF,TGTGCCAGCTCACCGTCTCTCTCTGGGGCCAACGTCCTGACTTTC
-,TRBV7-2,TRBJ2-2,few,CASSFTRAGELFF,TGTGCCAGCAGCTTCACTAGAGCCGGGGAGCTGTTTTTT
TRBD1,TRBV4-2,TRBJ2-7,few,CASSQGRTGGAYQQYF,TGTGCCAGCAGCCAAGGGAGGACAGGGGGCGCCTACCAGCAGTACTTC
-,TRBV5-1,TRBJ2-1,-,CASSSGLGDEQFF,TGCGCCAGCAGCTCGGGACTCGGTGATGAGCAGTTCTTC
-,TRBV5-6,TRBJ1-2,-,CASSLAGGYGYTF,TGTGCCAGCAGCTTGGCCGGGGGGTACGGCTACACCTTC
TRBD2,TRBV25-1,TRBJ2-7,-,CASKGSGSSYEQYF,TGTGCCAGCAAGGGTAGCGGGAGCTCCTACGAGCAGTACTTC
TRBD2,TRBV9,TRBJ2-1,-,CASSVTSGYNEQFF,TGTGCCAGCAGCGTAACTAGCGGATACAATGAGCAGTTCTTC
TRBD2,TRBV7-2,TRBJ2-1,-,CASSLTRGRWYEQFF,TGTGCCAGCAGCTTAACTCGCGGGAGGTGGTATGAGCAGTTCTTC
-,TRBV7-9,TRBJ2-1,few,CASSPRGGHLINEQFF,TGTGCCAGCAGCCCTCGCGGGGGCCATTTGATAAATGAGCAGTTCTTC
-,TRBV29-1,TRBJ1-1,-,CSVPSPAGMNTEAFF,TGCAGCGTTCCTTCTCCGGCGGGCATGAACACTGAAGCTTTCTTT